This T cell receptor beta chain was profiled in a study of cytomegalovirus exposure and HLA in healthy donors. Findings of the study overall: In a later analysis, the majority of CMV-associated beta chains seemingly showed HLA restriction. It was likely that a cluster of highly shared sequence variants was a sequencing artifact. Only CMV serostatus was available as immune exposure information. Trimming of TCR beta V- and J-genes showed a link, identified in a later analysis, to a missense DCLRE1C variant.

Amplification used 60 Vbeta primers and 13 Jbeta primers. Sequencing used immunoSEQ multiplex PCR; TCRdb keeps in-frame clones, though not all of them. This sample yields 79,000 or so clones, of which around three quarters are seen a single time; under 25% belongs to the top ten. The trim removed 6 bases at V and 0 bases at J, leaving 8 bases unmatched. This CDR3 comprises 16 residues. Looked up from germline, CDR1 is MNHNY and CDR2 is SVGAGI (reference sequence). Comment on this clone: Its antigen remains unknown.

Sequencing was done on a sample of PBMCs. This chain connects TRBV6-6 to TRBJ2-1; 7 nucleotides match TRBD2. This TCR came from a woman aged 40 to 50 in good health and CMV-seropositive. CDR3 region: CASSPLGGSSYNEQFF. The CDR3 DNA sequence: TGTGCCAGCAGCCCGCTCGGGGGGAGCTCCTACAATGAGCAGTTCTTC.